The rows below give T cell receptor beta chains drawn from one sample of a study of blood T cells in healthy people across ages. TCRdb re-analysed the 5' RACE reads in MiXCR, keeping a single row per CDR3 protein. The data contain over 700,000 distinct CDR3 sequences, 53% of them seen just once; the ten biggest clones take up 40% to 50%. Sequenced: blood. The receptors come from a man older than 75 in good health. Each CDR3 is given with its conserved first and last residue. The D gene is left open where the match is weak. The size field is filled for only some rows; it gives once, few, many or a size class.

abundance	v_gene	j_gene	d_gene	CDR3nt	CDR3aa
NA	TRBV6-5	TRBJ2-1	TRBD2	TGTGCCAGCAGTCTACTAGCGGGAGGTCCCCGCTCCTACAATGAGCAGTTCTTC	CASSLLAGGPRSYNEQFF
NA	TRBV20-1	TRBJ2-1	NA	TGCAGTGTCACGTTGGGACACAACGCCAATGAGCAGTTCTTC	CSVTLGHNANEQFF
NA	TRBV15	TRBJ1-1	NA	TGTGCCACCAGCAGAGATCGCATTAACGCTGAAGCTTTCTTT	CATSRDRINAEAFF
NA	TRBV12-3/TRBV12-4	TRBJ2-1	TRBD2	TGTGCCAGCAGTTTCGCTAGCGGGGTCTCTTACAATGAGCAGTTCTTC	CASSFASGVSYNEQFF
NA	TRBV20-1	TRBJ2-7	NA	TGCAGTGCTAGAAGTGTCGCGGGAACCGAGCAGTACTTC	CSARSVAGTEQYF
once	TRBV6-5	TRBJ2-1	TRBD2	TGTGCCAGCAGTTACCTTCCGGCGGGAGCAACCTACAATGAGCAGTTCTTC	CASSYLPAGATYNEQFF
once	TRBV12-3/TRBV12-4	TRBJ2-1	TRBD1	TGTGCCAGCAGCAATTATCGACAGGGGATGGGCGATGAGCAGTTCTTC	CASSNYRQGMGDEQFF
once	TRBV20-1	TRBJ1-5	NA	TGCAGTGCTAGAGATCTCGGTAGCAATCAGCCTCAGCATTTT	CSARDLGSNQPQHF
NA	TRBV5-1	TRBJ1-6	NA	TGCGCCAGCAGCTTAAGGGAAGGGCCCAATTCACCCCTCCACTTT	CASSLREGPNSPLHF
NA	TRBV7-2	TRBJ2-7	TRBD2	TGTGCCAGCAGCCCCGGGCGGGAGAACTCCTACGAGCAGTACTTC	CASSPGRENSYEQYF
NA	TRBV12-3/TRBV12-4	TRBJ2-1	NA	TGTGCCAGCCGACTAGTTTTGACGGGCAATGAGCAGTTCTTC	CASRLVLTGNEQFF
NA	TRBV6-1	TRBJ2-7	TRBD1	TGTGCCAGCAGTGACTCGACAGGGCTCTACGAGCAGTACTTC	CASSDSTGLYEQYF
NA	TRBV5-1	TRBJ2-7	NA	TGCGCCAGCAGCTTGGCCCAGCAATACGAGCAGTACTTC	CASSLAQQYEQYF
NA	TRBV15	TRBJ2-7	NA	TGTGCCACCAGCAGAGATACGTCCCAGTACTTC	CATSRDTSQYF
NA	TRBV3-1	TRBJ2-3	NA	TGTGCCAGCAGCCAAGGTGGTCGCACAGATACGCAGTATTTT	CASSQGGRTDTQYF
NA	TRBV5-1	TRBJ2-1	TRBD2	TGCGCCAGCAGCTTTTTAGGACTAGCGGCCTACAATGAGCAGTTCTTC	CASSFLGLAAYNEQFF
NA	TRBV12-3/TRBV12-4	TRBJ2-7	NA	TGTGCCAGCAGTATCCGGGACGTCTACGAGCAGTACTTC	CASSIRDVYEQYF
NA	TRBV7-2	TRBJ2-5	TRBD2	TGTGCCAGCAGCTTAGGTCCTGGCGGGAGGCTTTTCCAAGAGACCCAGTACTTC	CASSLGPGGRLFQETQYF
many	TRBV10-3	TRBJ2-2	NA	TGTGCCATCAGTGAAGACGGGTGGGACACCGGGGAGCTGTTTTTT	CAISEDGWDTGELFF
once	TRBV10-3	TRBJ1-5	TRBD1	TGTGCCATCAGTGAGACAGGGGTGGATCAGCCCCAGCATTTT	CAISETGVDQPQHF
NA	TRBV6-5	TRBJ1-2	NA	TGTGCCGGCAGTGCGCGGAGTGGGGGCTACACCTTC	CAGSARSGGYTF
NA	TRBV3-1	TRBJ1-2	NA	TGTGCCAGCACCCCGGGGCAGGGTGGCTACACCTTC	CASTPGQGGYTF
many	TRBV9	TRBJ2-5	NA	TGTGCCAGCAGCGTAGTAGCGGCCCCGGGAGAGACCCAGTACTTC	CASSVVAAPGETQYF
NA	TRBV14	TRBJ2-7	NA	TGTGCCAGCAGCCCATACAACTACGAGCAGTACTTC	CASSPYNYEQYF
NA	TRBV27	TRBJ2-3	TRBD1	TGTGCCAGCGGAAATATGGGATTAAACCGGGACAGGGAGACAGATACGCAGTATTTT	CASGNMGLNRDRETDTQYF
NA	TRBV28	TRBJ2-1	NA	TGTGCCAGCAGTTGGGAATTGGGCAATGAGCAGTTCTTC	CASSWELGNEQFF
NA	TRBV7-3	TRBJ2-4	NA	TGTGCCAGCAGCTTAAATGCGGGGACGGTCCCCTACAATGAGCAGTACTTC	CASSLNAGTVPYNEQYF
once	TRBV5-1	TRBJ2-7	NA	TGCGCCAGCAGGGAGGGGACCGCCAACGAGCAGTACTTC	CASREGTANEQYF
many	TRBV7-2	TRBJ2-7	NA	TGTGCCAGCAGCTTAGTCCCGTCCGGGTGGGGCTCCTACGAGCAGTACTTC	CASSLVPSGWGSYEQYF